These 9 T cell receptor beta chains share one sample of origin, sequenced in a study of breast tumors, draining lymph nodes, adjacent tissues. A single record per CDR3 protein comes from TCRdb applying MiXCR to the multiplex PCR reads. The sample has about 270,000 distinct CDR3 sequences, around 30% seen once. The lymph nodes were axillary draining lymph nodes from breast cancer patients. Sample: axillary lymph node tissue. Every receptor here comes from a female donor with breast cancer. Some clones in this sample may be carry-over from other donors' samples.

Ten or more counts support this clonotype. The chain's CDR3 is CASSLPGLADTDTQYF. CDR3 DNA: TGTGCCAGCAGCTTACCGGGACTAGCGGACACAGATACGCAGTATTTT. The rearrangement uses TRBV5-4 and TRBJ2-3, with TRBD2 identical over 11 bases. CDR1 is SGHNT and CDR2 is YYREEE in the germline V gene (reference sequence). V shed 2 bases and J 2 bases; nucleotides not matched to a gene: 4. The CDR3 sequence is 16 residues long. The complete variable domain, with remaining parts taken from reference TRBV5-4 and TRBJ2-3, reads ETGVTQSPTHLIKTRGQQVTLRCSSQSGHNTVSWYQQALGQGPQFIFQYYREEENGRGNFPPRFSGLQFPNYSSELNVNALELDDSALYLCASSLPGLADTDTQYFGPGTRLTVL.

This clonotype was detected many times. The chain recombines TRBV5-4 with TRBJ2-3, with D tentatively TRBD1 (5 bases). The CDR3 has 14 residues. The germline CDR1 and CDR2 sequences are SGHNT and YYREEE (reference sequence). The V end lost 7 bases, the J end lost 4 bases, and 16 bases lay between the germline ends. In DNA, the CDR3 is TGTGCCAGCGGGCTAGGGGCGGTGGCAGATACGCAGTATTTT. As protein: CASGLGAVADTQYF.

Many counts were recorded for this clonotype. The rearrangement uses TRBV15 and TRBJ2-5; D is perhaps TRBD2 (6 bases). CDR3 size: 15 residues. In germline, CDR1 is LNHNV, CDR2 YYDKDF (reference sequence). With 0 bases removed from V and 2 bases from J, the gap between germline ends came to 10 bases. Here the CDR3 DNA reads TGTGCCACCAGCAGAGATCGGGCGGGACAAGAGACCCAGTACTTC. Translated: CATSRDRAGQETQYF.

The table lists this clonotype with a few counts. The chain uses TRBV13 and TRBJ2-4; TRBD2 matches 7 bases. Germline V gene sequence: CDR1 PRHDT, CDR2 FYEKMQ (reference sequence). The CDR3 covers 14 residues. The V gene end was trimmed by 3 bases and the J gene end by 9 bases; junction bases not matched to a gene: 8. Here the CDR3 DNA reads TGTGCCAGCAGCTTCGCAGGACTAGGGGTCATTCAGTACTTC. As protein: CASSFAGLGVIQYF.

In its sample, this clonotype was seen once. The chain carries TRBV5-1 and TRBJ1-5; D ambiguous. Trimming removed 2 bases from V and 1 base from J, with 10 bases in between. CDR1 is SGHRS, CDR2 YFSETQ, per germline. The CDR3 sequence is 15 residues long. The CDR3 loop is CASSFIDKSNQPQHF. As DNA, the CDR3 is TGCGCCAGCAGCTTTATCGACAAAAGCAATCAGCCCCAGCATTTT.

This clonotype was seen many times. This chain links TRBV29-1 with TRBJ2-1, with D maybe TRBD2 (5 bases). The CDR3 contains 11 residues. Germline values: CDR1 SQVTM, CDR2 ANQGSEA. The germline V and J ends were trimmed by 7 bases and 8 bases, with 12 bases remaining between them. CDR3 sequence reads: CSAGSGYEQFF. CDR3 DNA sequence: TGCAGCGCTGGGTCGGGGTATGAGCAGTTCTTC.

Details on this clonotype: This may come from a read error, since a much larger clone is one base off. Written as DNA, the CDR3 is TGTCCCAGCAGCCAAGGCACAGATACGCAGTATTTT. It yields the protein CPSSQGTDTQYF. This rearrangement joins TRBV3-1 to TRBJ2-3; D not resolved. Looked up from germline, CDR1 is LGHDT and CDR2 is YNNKEL (reference sequence). The CDR3 covers 12 residues.

A word on this clonotype: A much bigger clone sits one base away, suggesting this may be a read error. The chain recombines TRBV11-2 with TRBJ2-1, with 7 bases matching TRBD2. The CDR3 totals 13 residues. After removal of 8 bases from V and 12 bases from J, the junction contained 13 bases not matched to a gene. Germline V gives CDR1 SGHAT, CDR2 FQNNGV. As DNA, the CDR3 is TGTGCCAGCTCCTCGGGGCTAGCGGCGACGCAGTTCTTC. Translated: CASSSGLAATQFF.

J is TRBJ1-1 and V is TRBV4-3; D possibly corresponds to TRBD1 (6 bases). The V end lost 2 bases, the J end lost 5 bases, and 18 bases lay between the germline ends. This CDR3 comprises 16 residues. The germline gives CDR1 LGHNA, CDR2 YSLEER. The CDR3 DNA is TGCGCCAGCAGCCAAACAATCCGGGGGGCTGAGACTGAAGCTTTCTTT. It is translated as CASSQTIRGAETEAFF.